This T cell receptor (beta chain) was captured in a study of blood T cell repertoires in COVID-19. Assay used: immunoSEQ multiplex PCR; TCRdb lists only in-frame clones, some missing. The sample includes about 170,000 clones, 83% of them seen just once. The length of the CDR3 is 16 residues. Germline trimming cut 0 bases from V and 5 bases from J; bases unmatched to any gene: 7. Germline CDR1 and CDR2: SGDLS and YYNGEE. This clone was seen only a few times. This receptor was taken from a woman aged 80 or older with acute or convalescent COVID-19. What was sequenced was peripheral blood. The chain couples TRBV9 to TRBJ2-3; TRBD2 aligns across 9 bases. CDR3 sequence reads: CASSVGLRGGRDTQYF. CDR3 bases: TGTGCCAGCAGCGTAGGTCTGCGGGGGGGCCGAGATACGCAGTATTTT. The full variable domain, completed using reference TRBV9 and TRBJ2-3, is DSGVTQTPKHLITATGQRVTLRCSPRSGDLSVYWYQQSLDQGLQFLIQYYNGEERAKGNILERFSAQQFPDLHSELNLSSLELGDSALYFCASSVGLRGGRDTQYFGPGTRLTVL.